These 26 T cell receptor beta chains originate from one sample sequenced in a study of breast tumors, draining lymph nodes, adjacent tissues. Samples came from axillary lymph nodes draining the breast cancer. TCRdb ran MiXCR on the multiplex PCR reads and lists one entry per CDR3 protein. The sample includes about 140,000 distinct CDR3 sequences, around a third seen only once; the top ten take less than 2.5%. Specimen: axillary lymph node tissue. The origin of the receptors is a female donor with breast cancer. Some clones in this sample may be carry-over from other donors' samples.

This clonotype was observed many times. The rearrangement links TRBV4-1 to TRBJ1-2; D call uncertain. Trimming took 2 bases from V and 1 from J, leaving 8 bases between them. This CDR3 is built from 14 residues. Per germline, CDR1 MGHRA and CDR2 YSYEKL. CDR3 bases: TGCGCCAGCAGCCAACTTTACAGTAACTATGGCTACACCTTC. Amino acid sequence: CASSQLYSNYGYTF.

The sample holds many counts of this clonotype. This rearrangement joins TRBV13 to TRBJ2-2, with D perhaps matching TRBD1 or TRBD2 (6 bases each). V dropped 4 bases and J dropped 6 bases, with 9 bases sitting between them. This CDR3 region has 13 residues. From germline, CDR1 is PRHDT and CDR2 FYEKMQ (reference sequence). The CDR3 sequence is CASSSRGPGELFF. The CDR3 DNA follows: TGTGCCAGCAGCTCCCGGGGGCCCGGGGAGCTGTTTTTT.

This clonotype was detected many times. Given a much more abundant clone one base away, this may be a read error. The V call is TRBV20-1, the J call TRBJ2-7; 15 bases fit TRBD2. V was clipped by 6 bases and J by 6 bases; unmatched bases: 6. This CDR3 is 14 amino acids long. Germline V gene data show CDR1 as DFQATT and CDR2 as SNEGSKA (reference sequence). The CDR3 here is CSAPGLAGGSEQYF. Written as DNA, the CDR3 is TGCAGTGCACCGGGACTAGCGGGGGGATCCGAGCAGTACTTC.

The rearrangement links TRBV3-1 to TRBJ1-4; D gene uncertain. The V gene lost 4 bases and the J gene lost 6 bases, with 15 bases spanning the gap. The CDR3 has 15 amino acids. Germline V gene data show CDR1 as LGHDT and CDR2 as YNNKEL (reference sequence). CDR3 in DNA: TGTGCCAGCAGCCGCCCGGAAGGGTTGGATGAAAAACTGTTTTTT. Translating gives CASSRPEGLDEKLFF. Together with reference TRBV3-1 and TRBJ1-4, the CDR3 gives the full variable domain: DTAVSQTPKYLVTQMGNDKSIKCEQNLGHDTMYWYKQDSKKFLKIMFSYNNKELIINETVPNRFSPKSPDKAHLNLHINSLELGDSAVYFCASSRPEGLDEKLFFGSGTQLSVL.

The chain carries TRBV27 and TRBJ2-5; no definite D call. CDR3 length: 12 amino acids. Trimming removed 6 bases from V and 5 bases from J, with 10 bases in between. The germline V gene has CDR1 MNHEY and CDR2 SMNVEV (reference sequence). The CDR3 loop is CASRTGSETQYF. The CDR3 bases are TGTGCCAGCAGGACTGGGTCGGAGACCCAGTACTTC.

The chain combines TRBV11-3 with TRBJ2-7; D unclear. Germline V gene data show CDR1 as SGHNT and CDR2 as YENEEA. The CDR3 is made up of 17 amino acids. V was shortened by 1 base and J by 0 bases, with 16 bases between the two germline ends. The CDR3 DNA is TGTGCCAGCAGCTTAGCAACGGGCAGGCGGAGCTCCTACGAGCAGTACTTC. Amino acids: CASSLATGRRSSYEQYF.

A word on this clonotype: Being one base from a much bigger clone, this may be a read error. V is TRBV6-2 or TRBV6-3 and J is TRBJ1-2; 7 bases fit TRBD1. CDR1 and CDR2 from the germline V gene are MNHEY and SVGEGT. This CDR3 comprises 13 residues. The V segment lost 6 bases and the J segment 2 bases; nucleotides outside the gene matches: 3. The CDR3 DNA is TGTGCCAGCAGCCCCAGGGGGAACTATGGCTACACCTTC. Amino acids: CASSPRGNYGYTF.

The table lists this clonotype with many counts. Relative to the germline gene, one junction end is altered; a read error may explain this. This chain links TRBV6-5 with TRBJ1-2; D is possibly TRBD1 (6 bases). This CDR3 comprises 14 residues. Germline lookup yields CDR1 MNHEY and CDR2 SVGAGI. CDR3 residues: CASSHSAQGRGYTF. Here the CDR3 DNA reads TGTGCCAGCAGTCACTCAGCACAGGGCCGTGGCTACACCTTC.

Of note for this clonotype: The missing conserved phenylalanine or tryptophan at the end of this CDR3 makes a read error likely. This chain connects TRBV9 to TRBJ1-6; 7 bases match TRBD1. Germline V gene data show CDR1 as SGDLS and CDR2 as YYNGEE. J gave up 7 bases and V 4 bases, and 8 bases lay outside the gene matches. The CDR3 sequence is 15 residues long. CDR3 region: CASSQEGGWNSPLHL. The CDR3 DNA follows: TGTGCCAGCAGCCAAGAAGGGGGCTGGAATTCACCCCTCCACCTT.

The rearrangement joins TRBV2 to TRBJ1-2; 8 positions agree with TRBD1. CDR1 and CDR2 (germline): SNHLY, FYNNEI. The length of the CDR3 is 13 residues. The trim removed 4 bases at V and 3 bases at J, leaving 1 base unmatched. The DNA of the CDR3 is TGTGCCAGCAGTGTGGGACAGGACTATGGCTACACCTTC. Translating gives CASSVGQDYGYTF.

This clonotype came up many times. The chain employs TRBV6-1 and TRBJ1-4, with D uncertain. The CDR3 is 14 residues long. Germline CDR1 is MNHNS and CDR2 is SASEGT. V was shortened by 1 base and J by 0 bases, with 3 bases between the two germline ends. The CDR3 here is CASSEGSTNEKLFF. CDR3 in DNA: TGTGCCAGCAGTGAAGGATCAACTAATGAAAAACTGTTTTTT.

The V call is TRBV12-3 or TRBV12-4, the J call TRBJ2-7; D may match TRBD1 or TRBD2 (7 bases each). This CDR3 is 20 amino acids long. The ends were cut back, 4 bases at V and 1 base at J, with 29 bases in the middle. The chain's CDR3 is CASSSQGGDSLCTSSYEQYV. CDR3 DNA: TGTGCCAGCAGTTCTCAGGGGGGGGACTCCCTCTGTACGTCTTCCTACGAGCAGTACGTC.

Worth noting for this clonotype: A much larger clone lies a single base off, so this may be a read error. The CDR3 does not close with the conserved phenylalanine or tryptophan, likely indicating a read error. The J gene is TRBJ2-5, the V gene TRBV3-1; the D gene could be TRBD1 or TRBD2 (5 bases each). The V gene lost 4 bases and the J gene lost 0 bases, with 6 bases spanning the gap. Germline CDR1 is LGHDT and CDR2 is YNNKEL (reference sequence). The CDR3 length is 13 residues. The CDR3 bases are TGTGCCAGCAGCCGGGGGTACCAAGAGACCCAGTACCTC. Its protein is CASSRGYQETQYL.

In its sample, this clonotype was seen a few times. This sequence joins TRBV7-9 and TRBJ1-1; unclear D gene. CDR1 is SEHNR and CDR2 is FQNEAQ in the germline V gene (reference sequence). The CDR3 runs 12 residues. Trimming left V 2 bases short and J 6 bases short, with 7 bases between. As DNA, the CDR3 is TGTGCCAGCAGCTTAATCTTCTCTGAAGCTTTCTTT. Amino acid sequence: CASSLIFSEAFF.

This clonotype has ten or more counts. The chain carries TRBV7-6 and TRBJ1-5; D possibly corresponds to TRBD1 (6 bases). Trimming cost V 1 base and J 4 bases, with 14 bases left between them. The CDR3 consists of 16 residues. Germline-derived CDR1 and CDR2 are SGHVS and FNYEAQ. CDR3 nucleotide sequence: TGTGCCAGCAGCTTAGTGGGGGGGCTCATTAATCAGCCCCAGCATTTT. This sequence encodes CASSLVGGLINQPQHF.

This clonotype was detected many times. The chain has TRBV18 and TRBJ1-2; D possibly corresponds to TRBD1 (6 bases). CDR1 is KGHSH, CDR2 LQKENI, per germline. The CDR3 sequence is 14 residues long. The V gene lost 5 bases and the J gene lost 2 bases, with 12 bases spanning the gap. DNA of the CDR3: TGTGCCAGCTCAGCCCGGGACAAAAACTATGGCTACACCTTC. Translation: CASSARDKNYGYTF.

There are many counts of this clonotype. CDR3 DNA sequence: TGCAGTGCTAGTGGGACAGGGGGGTTCACAGATACGCAGTATTTT. Translation: CSASGTGGFTDTQYF. The chain couples TRBV20-1 to TRBJ2-3, with 11 nucleotides matching TRBD1. CDR3 length equals 15 residues. Germline V gene data show CDR1 as DFQATT and CDR2 as SNEGSKA (reference sequence). With 3 bases clipped from V and 2 bases from J, the junction kept 4 bases outside the gene matches.

This clonotype has a count of ten or more. V usage is TRBV28 and J usage is TRBJ2-3, with TRBD2 matching over 9 bases. Germline lookup yields CDR1 MDHEN and CDR2 SYDVKM. The CDR3 runs 16 residues. Trimming removed 7 bases from V and 0 bases from J; junction bases left unmatched: 8. The DNA of the CDR3 is TGTGCCAGCACCCTAGCGGGGAGTACTAGCACAGATACGCAGTATTTT. Its protein is CASTLAGSTSTDTQYF.

This clonotype was counted at least ten times. The V and J genes are TRBV11-2 and TRBJ2-3, with TRBD1 matching 8 bases. The CDR3 consists of 15 residues. V was pared by 3 bases and J by 2 bases, with 4 bases of the junction left unmatched. Germline assignment: CDR1 SGHAT and CDR2 FQNNGV. The CDR3 DNA reads TGTGCCAGCAGCTTTCAGGGGGCGTTCACAGATACGCAGTATTTT. Its translation is CASSFQGAFTDTQYF.

This sequence joins TRBV6-5 and TRBJ1-1; D is perhaps TRBD1 (6 bases). The CDR3 is made up of 15 amino acids. Trimming shortened V by 6 bases and J by 4 bases, and 18 bases separated the two germline ends. Germline CDR1 is MNHEY and CDR2 is SVGAGI. This CDR3 reads CASRPDRPLATEAFF. CDR3 bases: TGTGCCAGCAGGCCCGACAGGCCGCTTGCCACTGAAGCTTTCTTT.

Comment on this clonotype: The CDR3 does not end in the conserved phenylalanine or tryptophan, so this is likely a read error. This rearrangement joins TRBV19 to TRBJ1-2; D is possibly TRBD1 (5 bases). The germline V and J ends were trimmed by 5 bases and 9 bases, with 25 bases remaining between them. This CDR3 comprises 16 residues. Germline V gene data show CDR1 as LNHDA and CDR2 as SQIVND (reference sequence). The CDR3 coding sequence is TGTGCCAGTAGTCCAGTGGGGGGACGTCGACTGGATAGCTACACCTCC. Protein sequence: CASSPVGGRRLDSYTS.

Ten or more counts support this clonotype. The V and J genes are TRBV20-1 and TRBJ2-5; D is undetermined. This CDR3 spans 13 amino acids. V was trimmed by 6 bases and J by 1 base, leaving 12 bases between them. Germline-derived CDR1 and CDR2 are DFQATT and SNEGSKA (reference sequence). CDR3 DNA sequence: TGCAGTGCCAGGAACAGCCTCCAAGAGACCCAGTACTTC. Residues: CSARNSLQETQYF.

This clonotype was counted at least ten times. The chain employs TRBV19 and TRBJ2-7; 7 bases map to TRBD2. The J segment lost 8 bases and the V segment lost 10 bases, leaving 11 bases of the junction unmatched. The CDR3 has 12 residues. From germline, CDR1 is LNHDA and CDR2 SQIVND (reference sequence). The CDR3 here is CATNPGGGKQYF. CDR3 sequence (DNA): TGTGCCACCAACCCCGGCGGGGGTAAGCAGTACTTC.

Details on this clonotype: Since a much larger clone is just one base distant, this may be a read error. The chain combines TRBV5-8 with TRBJ2-1; D ambiguous. The germline V gene encodes CDR1 SGHTS and CDR2 YDEGEE. This CDR3 is 16 amino acids long. Deletions cut 4 bases from V and 6 bases from J, with 20 bases between. CDR3 nucleotides: TGTGCCAGCAGCAACCGCCCAGCGATAGGTGGCAATGAGCAGTTCTTC. This encodes CASSNRPAIGGNEQFF.

This clonotype occurred many times. The rearrangement uses TRBV18 and TRBJ2-3; TRBD2 matches at 9 bases. V lost 4 bases and J lost 2; bases outside the gene matches: 7. The germline V gene encodes CDR1 KGHSH and CDR2 LQKENI. CDR3 length equals 16 residues. CDR3 sequence (DNA): TGTGCCAGCTCACGGGGGTCTAGCGGGACCACAGATACGCAGTATTTT. It codes for CASSRGSSGTTDTQYF.

This clonotype was detected ten times or more. The germline gene is not matched at one end of the junction; a read error may be the cause. The gene calls are TRBV7-6 and TRBJ1-3; D is ambiguous. The CDR3 is 17 amino acids. CDR1 and CDR2 from the germline V gene are SGHVS and FNYEAQ. CDR3 protein: CASSLGSPHFSGNPIYF. The CDR3 DNA is TGTGCCAGCAGCTTAGGTAGCCCGCACTTCTCTGGAAACCCCATATATTTT.